These 15 T cell receptor beta chains were sequenced from one sample in a study of blood T cell repertoires in COVID-19. The table came from immunoSEQ multiplex PCR; TCRdb's copy has only in-frame clones and leaves some out. The data contain 95,000 to 100,000 clones, 80% to 90% of them singletons. Sequencing used peripheral blood. The origin of the receptors is a woman under 40 with acute or convalescent COVID-19.

The chain recombines TRBV9 with TRBJ1-3; D gene unclear. V lost 5 bases to trimming and J lost 4 bases, with 7 bases between them. CDR3 length: 12 amino acids. Germline CDR1 reads SGDLS; CDR2 reads YYNGEE. The CDR3 DNA reads as TGTGCCAGCAGTTGGGAGGGAAACACCATATATTTT. It yields the protein CASSWEGNTIYF. The complete variable domain, with remaining parts taken from reference TRBV9 and TRBJ1-3, reads DSGVTQTPKHLITATGQRVTLRCSPRSGDLSVYWYQQSLDQGLQFLIQYYNGEERAKGNILERFSAQQFPDLHSELNLSSLELGDSALYFCASSWEGNTIYFGEGSWLTVV.

The chain recombines TRBV5-1 with TRBJ2-7; a weak D match, TRBD2 (5 bases). Germline loops: CDR1 SGHRS, CDR2 YFSETQ. This CDR3 spans 14 amino acids. Deletions cut 0 bases from V and 2 bases from J, with 9 bases between. CDR3 residues: CASSLGSAAYEQYF. The CDR3 DNA sequence: TGCGCCAGCAGCTTGGGTAGCGCAGCCTACGAGCAGTACTTC.

This sequence joins TRBV27 and TRBJ2-3; 8 positions agree with TRBD1. The germline CDR1 and CDR2 sequences are MNHEY and SMNVEV (reference sequence). The CDR3 totals 16 residues. The V and J ends lost 3 bases and 3 bases, in that order; junction bases with no gene match: 8. For the CDR3, the DNA is TGTGCCAGCAGTTTCGGAGGACAGGGTAGGACAGATACGCAGTATTTT. Translation gives CASSFGGQGRTDTQYF.

The CDR3 region has the DNA TGTGCCAGCAGCCGACTAGCGGCAAACACAGATACGCAGTATTTT. It specifies CASSRLAANTDTQYF. This rearrangement joins TRBV27 to TRBJ2-3; 9 nucleotides match TRBD2. From germline, CDR1 is MNHEY and CDR2 SMNVEV (reference sequence). Trimming took 6 bases from V and 2 from J; bases not matched to a gene: 6. The CDR3 runs to 15 residues.

The J gene is TRBJ1-5, the V gene TRBV28; 10 positions agree with TRBD1. The CDR3 is 15 residues long. The germline V gene encodes CDR1 MDHEN and CDR2 SYDVKM. The V segment lost 6 bases and the J segment 6 bases; nucleotides outside the gene matches: 8. As DNA, the CDR3 is TGTGCCAGCAGCACGGGACAGGGGATTTTTCAGCCCCAGCATTTT. Translated: CASSTGQGIFQPQHF. Using reference TRBV28 and TRBJ1-5 for the parts outside the CDR3, the full variable domain is DVKVTQSSRYLVKRTGEKVFLECVQDMDHENMFWYRQDPGLGLRLIYFSYDVKMKEKGDIPEGYSVSREKKERFSLILESASTNQTSMYLCASSTGQGIFQPQHFGDGTRLSIL.

The chain joins TRBV3-1 (or the pseudogene TRBV3-2) to TRBJ2-3, with D maybe TRBD2 (7 bases). V gave up 5 bases and J gave up 6 bases, with 12 bases separating them. CDR3 length equals 13 residues. Per the germline V gene, CDR1 is LGHDT and CDR2 is YNNKEL (reference sequence). CDR3 sequence: CASSFRGADTQYF. As DNA, the CDR3 is TGTGCCAGCAGCTTCCGGGGGGCGGATACGCAGTATTTT.

This chain joins TRBV19 and TRBJ2-7; 9 positions agree with TRBD1. Germline V gene lookup returns CDR1 LNHDA and CDR2 SQIVND (reference sequence). V was clipped by 3 bases and J by 2 bases; unmatched bases: 5. The CDR3 loop spans 15 amino acids. CDR3 bases: TGTGCCAGTAGTATGAAGGGGACAGGGACCTACGAGCAGTACTTC. This encodes CASSMKGTGTYEQYF. The variable domain in full, completed from reference TRBV19 and TRBJ2-7, reads DGGITQSPKYLFRKEGQNVTLSCEQNLNHDAMYWYRQDPGQGLRLIYYSQIVNDFQKGDIAEGYSVSREKKESFPLTVTSAQKNPTAFYLCASSMKGTGTYEQYFGPGTRLTVT.

V usage is TRBV7-8 and J usage is TRBJ1-1; D remains unclear. The CDR3 length is 13 residues. Trimming removed 2 bases at V and 1 base at J, with 5 bases between. Germline V gene sequence: CDR1 SGHVS, CDR2 FQNEAQ. CDR3 amino acids: CASSLWANTEAFF. The CDR3 DNA reads as TGTGCCAGCAGCTTATGGGCGAACACTGAAGCTTTCTTT. The whole variable domain, remainder taken from reference TRBV7-8 and TRBJ1-1, is GAGVSQSPRYKVAKRGQDVALRCDPISGHVSLFWYQQALGQGPEFLTYFQNEAQLDKSGLPSDRFFAERPEGSVSTLKIQRTQQEDSAVYLCASSLWANTEAFFGQGTRLTVV.

The chain couples TRBV5-1 to TRBJ1-4; no firm D call. The germline CDR1 and CDR2 sequences are SGHRS and YFSETQ. V was pared by 5 bases and J by 4 bases, with 9 bases between. The length of the CDR3 is 13 residues. The chain's CDR3 is CASRADRNEKLFF. As DNA, the CDR3 is TGCGCCAGCAGGGCGGATCGTAATGAAAAACTGTTTTTT.

The genes are TRBV29-1 and TRBJ1-2; 10 nucleotides align to TRBD1. V was pared by 6 bases and J by 3 bases, with 1 base of the junction left unmatched. The germline V gene has CDR1 SQVTM and CDR2 ANQGSEA. The CDR3 spans 12 residues. The CDR3 here is CSVGQGDYGYTF. The CDR3 bases are TGCAGCGTCGGACAGGGGGACTATGGCTACACCTTC.

This rearrangement joins TRBV30 to TRBJ1-2, with unresolved D. Germline CDR1 and CDR2: GTSNPN and SVGIG (reference sequence). With 7 bases removed from V and 4 bases from J, the gap between germline ends came to 16 bases. This CDR3 has 13 amino acids. DNA of the CDR3: TGTGCCTTCCGGACTGACCGTCCCTATGGCTACACCTTC. Protein product: CAFRTDRPYGYTF.

For the CDR3, the DNA is TGTGCAGGGACAGACTCTTATGGCTACACCTTC. It is translated as CAGTDSYGYTF. The chain joins TRBV28 to TRBJ1-2, with 7 bases identical to TRBD1. The CDR3 spans 11 residues. Germline V gives CDR1 MDHEN, CDR2 SYDVKM.

The chain combines TRBV24-1 with TRBJ1-3, with D perhaps matching TRBD1 (5 bases). The V end was cut by 4 bases, the J end by 0 bases, with 6 bases between. The CDR3 runs 14 residues. Per the germline V gene, CDR1 is KGHDR and CDR2 is SFDVKD. This CDR3 is CATSDDSSGNTIYF. As DNA, the CDR3 is TGTGCCACCAGTGACGACAGCTCTGGAAACACCATATATTTT.

The V gene is TRBV12-5, the J gene TRBJ2-2, with D unresolved. Germline V gives CDR1 LGHNT, CDR2 FRNRAP. Trimming removed 5 bases at V and 3 bases at J, with 10 bases between. The CDR3 spans 14 residues. The CDR3 DNA reads TGTGCTAGTGGTCCCGACGGGTACACCGGGGAGCTGTTTTTT. It is translated as CASGPDGYTGELFF.

V is TRBV10-2 and J is TRBJ2-3; the D is unclear. Germline lookup yields CDR1 WSHSY and CDR2 SAAADI. Trimming removed 0 bases at V and 0 bases at J, with 13 bases between. This CDR3 region has 17 residues. CDR3: CASSESPTTMSTDTQYF. For the CDR3, the DNA is TGCGCCAGCAGTGAGTCCCCAACTACCATGAGCACAGATACGCAGTATTTT.